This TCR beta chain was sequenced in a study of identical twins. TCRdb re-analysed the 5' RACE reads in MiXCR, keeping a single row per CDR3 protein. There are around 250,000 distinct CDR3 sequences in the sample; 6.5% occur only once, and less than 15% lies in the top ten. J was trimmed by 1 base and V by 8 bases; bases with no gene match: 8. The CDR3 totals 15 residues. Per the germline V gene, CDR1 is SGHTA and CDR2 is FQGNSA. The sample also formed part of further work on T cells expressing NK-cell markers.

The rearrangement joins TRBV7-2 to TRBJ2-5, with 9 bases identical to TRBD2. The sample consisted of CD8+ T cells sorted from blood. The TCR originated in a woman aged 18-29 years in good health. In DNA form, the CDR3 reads TGTGCCAGCTCCAGCGGGGGGCCGTTCCAAGAGACCCAGTACTTC. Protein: CASSSGGPFQETQYF.